The text below deals with one T cell receptor beta chain. This entry is derived from a study of blood T cells in healthy people across ages. V gave up 3 bases and J gave up 3 bases, with 18 bases separating them. The CDR3 extends over 16 amino acids. Germline CDR1 and CDR2: MNHNS and SASEGT. With a J-beta primer mix and a sample-barcoded 5' primer, a second PCR ran roughly 6 to 11 cycles. TCRdb reanalysed the 5' RACE reads using MiXCR and keeps one entry per CDR3 protein. The sample shows fewer than 2,000,000 distinct CDR3 sequences, 30% to 35% of them seen only once. The rearrangement uses TRBV6-1 and TRBJ2-7; TRBD2 is a possible D gene (6 bases). Sequencing input: blood. The source of this sequence is a woman aged 25 to 39 in good health. The CDR3 nucleotides read TGTGCCAGCAGTGATCCTACGGCGGGAATCGACTACGAGCAGTACTTC. This codes for CASSDPTAGIDYEQYF.